Sequencing of this T cell receptor beta chain was carried out in a study of blood T cells in healthy people across ages. Combining a sample-barcoded 5' primer with a J-beta primer mix, a second PCR ran for roughly 7 to 12 cycles. MiXCR, run by TCRdb on the 5' RACE reads, gives a single entry per CDR3 protein. The repertoire holds fewer than 600,000 distinct CDR3 sequences, with about 26% as singletons. General study findings and limits: The study found TCR beta diversity correlated strongly with naive T cell percentage. Measured against age, TCR beta diversity per million T cells decreased in a roughly linear manner.

This clonotype has just a few counts. Its antigen is undetermined. The sample, approximately 11 milliliters of peripheral blood, was drawn from each donor. CDR1 and CDR2 (germline): MGHDK, SYGVNS. With 6 bases removed from V and 4 bases from J, the gap between germline ends came to 11 bases. CDR3 size: 13 residues. A further study also used this sample, focusing on T cells of mothers and their children. That study reports: The donors comprised five or six children and their three healthy Caucasian mothers.

This TCR was recovered from a boy aged 2 to 10 in good health. The sample consisted of blood. J is TRBJ2-3 and V is TRBV25-1; D may be TRBD2 (6 bases). The CDR3 loop reads CASRLARADTQYF. DNA for the CDR3: TGTGCCAGCAGACTAGCTCGTGCAGATACGCAGTATTTT.